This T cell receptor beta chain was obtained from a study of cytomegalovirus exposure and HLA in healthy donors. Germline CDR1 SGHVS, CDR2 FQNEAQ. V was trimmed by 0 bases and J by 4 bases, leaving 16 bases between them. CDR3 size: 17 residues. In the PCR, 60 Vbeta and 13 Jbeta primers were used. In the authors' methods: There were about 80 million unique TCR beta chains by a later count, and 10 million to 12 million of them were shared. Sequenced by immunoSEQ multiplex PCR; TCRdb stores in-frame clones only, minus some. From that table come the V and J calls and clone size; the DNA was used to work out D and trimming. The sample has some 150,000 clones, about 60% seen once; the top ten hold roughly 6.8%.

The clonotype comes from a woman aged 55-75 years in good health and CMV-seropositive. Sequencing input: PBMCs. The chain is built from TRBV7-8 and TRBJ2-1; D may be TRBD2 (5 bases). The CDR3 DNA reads TGTGCCAGCAGCTTAGCGCTCACGAGCGGTATATACAATGAGCAGTTCTTC. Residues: CASSLALTSGIYNEQFF.